This T cell receptor (gamma chain) was observed in a study of gamma delta lymphoproliferative disorders and STAT genes (dated by TCRdb to the late 2010s). Study-wide context: The LymphoTrack Dx TCRG Assay was used to build gamma-chain libraries from a minimum of 50 ng of genomic DNA. Because no corresponding Invivoscribe delta assay was available, delta-chain libraries were prepared according to the EuroClonality-NGS working group standard operating procedure. The study profiled TCR gamma and delta CDR3 repertoires by deep sequencing in Tgammadelta lymphoproliferative disease patients and healthy controls, within a larger immunophenotypic and STAT-mutation study. The TCR-sequenced pilot group comprised several Tgammadelta large granular lymphocyte leukemia patients and a couple of hepatosplenic T-cell lymphoma patients. To confirm results, a couple of gamma-chain samples and every delta-chain sample were sequenced twice.

Genomic DNA from peripheral blood mononuclear cells isolated from patients and controls was used for TCR sequencing. A median age of roughly 60 years was recorded for the sequenced patients, of whom about 5 were male and 6 were female. Patients were enrolled at one hematology unit in Padova, Italy, and were reclassified as T-LGLL or HSTCL using the 2017 WHO criteria. Every patient sample was obtained either before therapy or while the patient was off therapy. What the study reported, not specific to this receptor: Almost every major gamma and delta clonotype found in patients was public, meaning shared with at least one healthy donor, with just a couple of gamma clonotypes being private to disease. When whole repertoires were clustered, gamma repertoires from patients formed a group apart from those of healthy controls, but delta repertoires showed no separation between the groups. According to the authors, NGS specificity may be reduced at low frequencies, so whether leukemic clones are public or private needs confirmation. Major clones in indolent patients were dominated by Vgamma9-JgammaP and Vdelta2-Ddelta3-Jdelta1 rearrangements, but these rearrangements were absent in symptomatic patients, who instead used less common gene combinations. Control T cells likely spanned varied maturation stages, while leukemic cells were skewed toward terminal effectors, potentially limiting patient-control comparisons.

Turning to this clone: It lacks a known antigen. No base qualities exist here, and no much larger clone lies one base off it.

In both library preparation methods, multiplex PCR was run with primers aimed at the conserved V and J regions of the TCR genes. After purification and pooling, the amplicons were sequenced on an Illumina MiSeq platform. Per the source publication's procedure: V(D)J alignment, clonotype assembly and translation were performed with MiXCR, whereas functionality assessment and CDR3 repertoire analyses were performed with VDJtools. The IMGT definition of CDR3 was applied, and only productive sequences using functional genes were analyzed, with ORF genes and pseudogenes left out. Identical amino acid CDR3s of major clonotypes (frequency >=5%) were searched for across all patients and controls using a custom Python script. To compare clonotype frequencies between patients and controls, a one-sided non-parametric Wilcoxon test was applied. Clones were re-identified by TCRdb from the public reads with CATT, and rows with the same DNA were merged. TCRdb, not the authors, supplied the V and J calls. This sample gives about 590 gamma-chain clones in total; roughly a third of them show up just once. The ten largest clones add up to around 98% of the sample.

Relative to germline, V is missing 0 bases and J is missing 8 bases, with 18 bases of the junction outside any gene match. Taken from cysteine to phenylalanine, the CDR3 has 18 residues. The CDR3 DNA has 54 bases and is translated from base 1. CDR1 and CDR2, per the germline V gene, are EGSNGY and YDSYNSKV. Sequenced material: blood. The sequence was obtained from a human donor with hepatosplenic T-cell lymphoma. The V and J genes are TRGV2 and TRGJP2. The J gene is not listed in TCRdb, so it was assigned here from a DNA match to germline. The DNA is TGTGCCACCTGGGACGGGCGCCCCCCCCAGAGTGGGGATTGGATCAAGACGTTT. Translated, it reads CATWDGRPPQSGDWIKTF.